The next 3 T cell receptor beta chains were all read from a single sample in a study of tumor-infiltrating lymphocytes in primary liver carcinoma. RNA isolated from unsorted whole blood supplied the blood RNA, with germline DNA also extracted. Production of TCR beta cDNA used approximately 0.55 ug total RNA together with a constant-region primer. Three nested multiplex PCR rounds, a slightly modified ARM-PCR, produced the libraries for TCR beta. Each of the first two PCR rounds ran roughly 10 cycles with TRBV1-TRBV30 forward and C-beta reverse primers. Using its own MiXCR run on the multiplex PCR reads, TCRdb lists one record per CDR3 protein. In the table there are approximately 300,000 distinct CDR3 sequences, 65% of which are singletons. Sequencing was done on a sample of peripheral blood. These receptors originate from a man aged 35 to 55 with primary liver carcinoma and hepatitis B virus infection.

In regard to this clonotype: A much larger clonotype is one base distant, so this may be a read error. The chain carries TRBV4-3 and TRBJ2-5, with D perhaps TRBD1 (6 bases). The CDR3 totals 15 residues. In germline, CDR1 is LGHNA, CDR2 YSLEER. The CDR3 bases are TGCGCCAGCAACCAAGATGAGGGGGTCCAAGAGACCCAGTACTTC. Its translation is CASNQDEGVQETQYF.

Note on this clonotype: Germline and junction disagree at one end, which may indicate a read error. The chain employs TRBV11-2 and TRBJ2-1, with D hard to call. This CDR3 comprises 12 residues. The germline gives CDR1 SGHAT, CDR2 FQNNGV. The CDR3 protein is CATSLGSIEQFF. The CDR3, as DNA: TGTGCCACCAGCTTAGGCTCCATCGAGCAGTTCTTC.

As concerns this clonotype: At one of its ends the junction is not consistent with the germline gene, which may arise from a read error. The V and J genes are TRBV30 and TRBJ1-2, with D tentatively TRBD1 (5 bases). The CDR3 covers 15 residues. Germline CDR1 and CDR2: GTSNPN and SVGIG (reference sequence). The CDR3 here is CAWETRQSASYGCTF. The DNA of the CDR3 is TGTGCCTGGGAAACACGACAGTCGGCCAGCTATGGCTGCACCTTC.